Included here is one T cell receptor (beta chain) sequence, with context. This clone's antigen is unknown. There are no base qualities to consult, and no much larger clone falls within one base. Looking up the germline V gene (reference sequence) yields CDR1 LNHDA and CDR2 SQIVND. Taken from cysteine to phenylalanine, the CDR3 has 14 residues. Just the 42-base CDR3 DNA is kept, in frame starting at base 1. For this chain, trimming is 3 bases at the V end and 8 bases at the J end, and the number of junction bases without a gene match is 7. Library preparation employed the immunoSEQ multiplex PCR assay. TCRdb limited this immuneACCESS table to in-frame rearrangements with V and J called. A share of clones is missing; checked studies link under half to unresolved V genes, and the rest is unexplained. The sample profile shows about 64,000 clones; over 85% of them were found once. The biggest ten clones account for more than 1.2% of the sample.

This entry comes from a study of T cell changes during pregnancy in multiple sclerosis (dated by TCRdb to the late 2010s). In terms of the full investigation: The study examined how the T cell repertoire changed over the course of pregnancy in women with multiple sclerosis.

The specimen comprised peripheral blood, sampled in the second trimester of pregnancy. Recombination linked TRBV19 to TRBJ2-3, and 8 bases in between align with TRBD1. The TCR comes from a female donor with multiple sclerosis, enrolled in a pregnancy study. The base sequence is TGTGCCAGTAGTATCGGGCAGGGGGCCGGTACGCAGTATTTT. It is translated as CASSIGQGAGTQYF.